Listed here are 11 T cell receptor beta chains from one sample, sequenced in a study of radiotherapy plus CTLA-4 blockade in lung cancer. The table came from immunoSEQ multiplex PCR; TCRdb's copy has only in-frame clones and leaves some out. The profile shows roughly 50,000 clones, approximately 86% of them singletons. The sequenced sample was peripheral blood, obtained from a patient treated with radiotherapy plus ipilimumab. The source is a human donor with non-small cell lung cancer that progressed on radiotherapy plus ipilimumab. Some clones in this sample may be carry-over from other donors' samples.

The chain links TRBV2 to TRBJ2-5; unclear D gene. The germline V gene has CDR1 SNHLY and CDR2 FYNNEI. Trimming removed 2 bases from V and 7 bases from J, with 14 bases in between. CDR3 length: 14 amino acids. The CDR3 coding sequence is TGTGCCAGCAGTGAACTGGCTACAAGAGGGACCCAGTACTTC. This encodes CASSELATRGTQYF.

CDR3: CASSDRGPVETQYF. In DNA form, the CDR3 reads TGCGCCAGCAGTGACAGGGGGCCGGTGGAGACCCAGTACTTC. V is TRBV10-2 and J is TRBJ2-5, with 8 bases aligning to TRBD1. The CDR3 totals 14 residues. V trimming: 3 bases; J trimming: 5 bases; junction bases outside the gene matches: 5. The germline gives CDR1 WSHSY, CDR2 SAAADI.

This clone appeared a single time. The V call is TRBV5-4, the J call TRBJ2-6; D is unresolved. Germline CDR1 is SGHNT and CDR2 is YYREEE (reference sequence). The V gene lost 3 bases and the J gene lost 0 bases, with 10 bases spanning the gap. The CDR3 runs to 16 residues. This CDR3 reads CASSSGKTSGANVLTF. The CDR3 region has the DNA TGTGCCAGCAGCTCAGGTAAAACCTCTGGGGCCAACGTCCTGACTTTC.

The CDR3 here is CAISDSGGDNEKLFF. CDR3 nucleotide sequence: TGTGCCATCAGCGATTCAGGGGGTGATAATGAAAAACTGTTTTTT. This chain connects TRBV10-3 to TRBJ1-4, with 7 nucleotides matching TRBD1. After removal of 6 bases from V and 4 bases from J, the junction contained 8 bases not matched to a gene. In germline, CDR1 is ENHRY, CDR2 SYGVKD. The CDR3 extends over 15 amino acids.

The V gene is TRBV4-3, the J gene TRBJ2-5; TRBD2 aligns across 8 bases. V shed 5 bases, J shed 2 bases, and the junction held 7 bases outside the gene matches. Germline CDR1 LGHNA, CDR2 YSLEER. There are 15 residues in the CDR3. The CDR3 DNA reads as TGCGCCAGCAGCTCTTTCCGCGGGGGGCAAGAGACCCAGTACTTC. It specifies CASSSFRGGQETQYF.

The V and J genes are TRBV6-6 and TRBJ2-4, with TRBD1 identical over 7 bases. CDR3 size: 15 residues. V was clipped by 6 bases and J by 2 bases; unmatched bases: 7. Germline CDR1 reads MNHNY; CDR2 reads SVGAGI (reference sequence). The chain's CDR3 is CASSRHRGTKNIQYF. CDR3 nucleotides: TGTGCCAGCAGCCGACACAGGGGAACCAAAAACATTCAGTACTTC.

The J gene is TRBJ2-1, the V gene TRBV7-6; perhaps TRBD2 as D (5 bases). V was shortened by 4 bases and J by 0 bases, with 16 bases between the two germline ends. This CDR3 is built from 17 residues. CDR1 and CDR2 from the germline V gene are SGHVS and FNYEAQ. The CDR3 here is CASSSRWTRSSYNEQFF. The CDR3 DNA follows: TGTGCCAGCAGCTCGAGATGGACTCGGAGCTCCTACAATGAGCAGTTCTTC.

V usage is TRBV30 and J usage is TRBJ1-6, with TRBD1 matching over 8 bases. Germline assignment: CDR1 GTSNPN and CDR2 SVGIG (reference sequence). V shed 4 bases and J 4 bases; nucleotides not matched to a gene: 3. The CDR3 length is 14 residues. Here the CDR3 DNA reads TGTGCCTGGATTGACAGGGGATATAATTCACCCCTCCACTTT. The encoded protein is CAWIDRGYNSPLHF.

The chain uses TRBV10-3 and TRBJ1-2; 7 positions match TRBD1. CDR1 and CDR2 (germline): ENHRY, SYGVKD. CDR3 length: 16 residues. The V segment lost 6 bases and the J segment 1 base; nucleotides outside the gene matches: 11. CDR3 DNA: TGTGCCATCAGATATACCGGACAGGACCTTAACTATGGCTACACCTTC. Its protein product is CAIRYTGQDLNYGYTF.

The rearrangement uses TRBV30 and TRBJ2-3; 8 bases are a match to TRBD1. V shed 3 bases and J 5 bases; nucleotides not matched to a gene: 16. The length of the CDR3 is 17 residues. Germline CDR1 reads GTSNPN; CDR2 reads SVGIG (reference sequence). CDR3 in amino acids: CAWSAWGQAEQRDTQYF. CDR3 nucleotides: TGTGCCTGGAGCGCCTGGGGACAGGCCGAGCAGAGAGATACGCAGTATTTT.

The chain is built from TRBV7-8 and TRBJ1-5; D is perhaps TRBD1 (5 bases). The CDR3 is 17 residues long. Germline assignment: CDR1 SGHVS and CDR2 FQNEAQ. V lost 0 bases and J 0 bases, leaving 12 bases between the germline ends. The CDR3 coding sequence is TGTGCCAGCAGCTTAGCGGGAGGGGCCGCTAGCAATCAGCCCCAGCATTTT. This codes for CASSLAGGAASNQPQHF.